These 23 T cell receptor beta chains share one sample of origin, sequenced in a study of blood T cells in healthy people across ages. Through a sample-barcoded 5' primer and a J-beta primer mix, a second PCR was run for roughly 6 to 11 cycles. TCRdb analysed the 5' RACE reads with MiXCR anew, one entry per CDR3 protein. The sample shows 380,000 or so distinct CDR3 sequences, over 45% of them seen only once. The source material was blood. All receptors derive from a man in his sixties in good health.

The chain recombines TRBV28 with TRBJ2-2, with no clear D. The DNA end is a closer match to TRBJ1-1, so the J assignment may be wrong. This CDR3 has 13 amino acids. The germline V gene encodes CDR1 MDHEN and CDR2 SYDVKM. CDR3 in DNA: TGTGCCAGCAGTTTGGCCGGAGGGAAGGGAGCTTTCTTT. This translates into CASSLAGGKGAFF.

This rearrangement joins TRBV7-2 to TRBJ1-5; D gene uncertain. The V gene lost 5 bases and the J gene lost 7 bases, with 18 bases spanning the gap. Germline-derived CDR1 and CDR2 are SGHTA and FQGNSA. The CDR3 spans 15 residues. Here the CDR3 DNA reads TGTGCCAGCAGCCCCGGTGGGCTAACGGGACAGCCCCAGCATTTT. It yields the protein CASSPGGLTGQPQHF.

This sequence joins TRBV12-3 or TRBV12-4 and TRBJ2-5, with a weak D call TRBD2 (5 bases). The CDR3 is 11 amino acids. Trimming left V 6 bases short and J 9 bases short, with 11 bases between. In DNA, the CDR3 is TGTGCCAGCAGGGTCCTGGAGGCCCAGTACTTC. Translation: CASRVLEAQYF.

This chain connects TRBV6-1 to TRBJ1-2; D unresolved. CDR3 size: 11 residues. V dropped 8 bases and J dropped 4 bases, with 8 bases sitting between them. Looked up from germline, CDR1 is MNHNS and CDR2 is SASEGT. Here the CDR3 reads CASGGSYGYTF. Here the CDR3 DNA reads TGTGCCAGCGGAGGGTCCTATGGCTACACCTTC.

The chain is built from TRBV29-1 and TRBJ2-4; 8 nucleotides agree with TRBD1. Germline V CDR1 and CDR2: SQVTM, ANQGSEA. CDR3 size: 13 residues. V lost 8 bases and J lost 7; bases outside the gene matches: 10. The CDR3 sequence is CSFRAGGGNIQYF. In DNA, the CDR3 is TGCAGCTTCCGGGCAGGGGGCGGGAACATTCAGTACTTC.

This clonotype has ten or more counts. J is TRBJ2-7 and V is TRBV28; D is possibly TRBD2 (6 bases). CDR3 length equals 14 residues. V dropped 5 bases and J dropped 0 bases, with 11 bases sitting between them. Germline values: CDR1 MDHEN, CDR2 SYDVKM. The CDR3 DNA follows: TGTGCCAGCAGTGCCGTAGCGGCCTCCTACGAGCAGTACTTC. It translates to CASSAVAASYEQYF.

This clonotype showed up many times. The chain is built from TRBV20-1 and TRBJ2-3, with a tentative D call TRBD2 (5 bases). CDR1 and CDR2 from the germline V gene are DFQATT and SNEGSKA (reference sequence). Trimming shortened V by 3 bases and J by 7 bases, and 11 bases separated the two germline ends. The CDR3 contains 12 residues. CDR3 loop: CSASPGSYTQYF. CDR3 DNA sequence: TGCAGTGCTAGCCCGGGGAGCTATACGCAGTATTTT.

The chain recombines TRBV7-9 with TRBJ2-2, with 10 bases fitting TRBD1. V gave up 6 bases and J gave up 9 bases; unmatched junction bases: 10. CDR3 length equals 15 residues. The V gene's germline CDR1 is SEHNR and CDR2 FQNEAQ (reference sequence). The CDR3 DNA sequence: TGTGCCAGCAGTCGACAGGGGGCATCGAGCCGGGAGCTGTTTTTT. As protein: CASSRQGASSRELFF.

This clonotype was seen only a few times. The gene calls are TRBV6-2 or TRBV6-3 and TRBJ2-3, with 8 bases lining up with TRBD2. V lost 4 bases to trimming and J lost 3 bases; unmatched junction nucleotides: 3. The CDR3 runs 14 residues. Germline CDR1 MNHEY, CDR2 SVGEGT. CDR3 nucleotide sequence: TGTGCCAGCAGTTCCAGCGGGGGAACAGATACGCAGTATTTT. It codes for CASSSSGGTDTQYF.

The chain combines TRBV7-9 with TRBJ1-2; a possible D gene is TRBD1 (5 bases). This CDR3 is built from 14 residues. Germline V gene lookup returns CDR1 SEHNR and CDR2 FQNEAQ (reference sequence). V shed 4 bases and J shed 4 bases, with 13 bases lying between them. For the CDR3, the DNA is TGTGCCAGCAGCTCGTGGCAGGGTGCCTATGGCTACACCTTC. It yields the protein CASSSWQGAYGYTF.

This clonotype was seen many times. A read error may be the cause here, since a much bigger clone is one base away. The chain couples TRBV20-1 to TRBJ2-5; TRBD1 matches at 8 bases. J gave up 11 bases and V 2 bases, and 13 bases lay outside the gene matches. The CDR3 spans 14 residues. From germline, CDR1 is DFQATT and CDR2 SNEGSKA (reference sequence). In DNA, the CDR3 is TGCAGTGCTAGACCTAGACAGGGGCTGAGTGAGCAGTACTTC. Translated, it gives CSARPRQGLSEQYF.

The chain links TRBV3-1 to TRBJ2-7, with TRBD2 matching over 8 bases. The end of the DNA aligns better with TRBJ2-5, so the J call may be wrong. CDR1 LGHDT and CDR2 YNNKEL come from the germline V gene (reference sequence). This CDR3 is built from 16 residues. The CDR3 DNA reads as TGTGCCAGCAGGGACTGGAGCGGGGGCGCCGGGGAGACCCAGTACTTC. Translated: CASRDWSGGAGETQYF.

The CDR3 is CSAAVGTRDGYTF. CDR3 DNA: TGCAGTGCCGCCGTCGGGACTAGAGATGGCTACACCTTC. V and J are TRBV20-1 and TRBJ1-2; TRBD1 is a possible D gene (5 bases). V lost 6 bases and J 6 bases, leaving 17 bases between the germline ends. Germline loops: CDR1 DFQATT, CDR2 SNEGSKA (reference sequence). The CDR3 contains 13 residues.

Turning to this clonotype: At one end the junction does not follow the germline gene, possibly because of a read error. This chain links TRBV29-1 with TRBJ2-1, with D unresolved. Germline CDR1 reads SQVTM; CDR2 reads ANQGSEA. The CDR3 is 10 residues long. The chain's CDR3 is CSGENNEQFF. As DNA, the CDR3 is TGCAGCGGTGAAAACAATGAGCAGTTCTTC.

The chain uses TRBV21-1 and TRBJ2-7; the table's D call, TRBD1, has no DNA check behind it. TRBV21-1 is given as a pseudogene. The CDR3 runs to 17 residues. Written as DNA, the CDR3 is TGTGCCAGCAGCTTAGCCTCGACAGGGCAGAGGTCCTACGAGCAGTACTTC. Protein sequence: CASSLASTGQRSYEQYF.

The chain is built from TRBV12-3 or TRBV12-4 and TRBJ1-5; perhaps TRBD1 as D (6 bases). V shed 6 bases and J shed 5 bases, with 17 bases lying between them. The CDR3 extends over 15 amino acids. The chain's CDR3 is CASSQTQGTHQPQHF. The CDR3 nucleotides read TGTGCCAGCAGCCAGACGCAGGGGACGCATCAGCCCCAGCATTTT.

The rearrangement links TRBV5-1 to TRBJ2-4; weak D call: TRBD2 (6 bases). The J call may be incorrect, as the DNA end agrees better with TRBJ2-7. The CDR3 has 14 residues. CDR1 is SGHRS, CDR2 YFSETQ, per germline. In nucleotides, the CDR3 is TGCGCCAGCAGCCCCCCGGAGACTAGTTACGAGCAGTACTTC. Residues: CASSPPETSYEQYF.

The chain uses TRBV12-3 or TRBV12-4 and TRBJ2-3, with 8 bases that match TRBD1. The CDR3 sequence is 16 residues long. V shed 5 bases and J 4 bases; nucleotides not matched to a gene: 11. CDR3 sequence: CASSPPQGALSDTQYF. Written as DNA, the CDR3 is TGTGCCAGCAGTCCACCCCAGGGGGCCCTTTCAGATACGCAGTATTTT.

This clonotype has more than one count but fewer than ten. The V gene is TRBV5-8, the J gene TRBJ1-1; D gene unclear. The germline V gene has CDR1 SGHTS and CDR2 YDEGEE. V lost 1 base, J lost 1 base, and 5 bases lay in between. The length of the CDR3 is 13 residues. The CDR3: CASSLSWNTEAFF. In nucleotides, the CDR3 is TGTGCCAGCAGCTTGTCATGGAACACTGAAGCTTTCTTT. Full variable domain (missing parts from reference TRBV5-8 and TRBJ1-1): EAGVTQSPTHLIKTRGQQATLRCSPISGHTSVYWYQQALGLGLQFLLWYDEGEERNRGNFPPRFSGRQFPNYSSELNVNALELEDSALYLCASSLSWNTEAFFGQGTRLTVV.

A few counts support this clonotype. The chain joins TRBV4-2 to TRBJ1-4; no reliable D call. Trimming shortened V by 2 bases and J by 5 bases, and 12 bases separated the two germline ends. Germline CDR1 LGHNA, CDR2 YNFKEQ. The CDR3 is 15 residues long. CDR3 nucleotide sequence: TGTGCCAGCAGCCAAAATCGGCGGGGAAATGAAAAACTGTTTTTT. Translating gives CASSQNRRGNEKLFF.

A few counts support this clonotype. The genes are TRBV5-1 and TRBJ2-5; tentative D call: TRBD1 (6 bases). Germline V gene sequence: CDR1 SGHRS, CDR2 YFSETQ. The V and J ends lost 0 bases and 1 base respectively, with 7 bases between them. This CDR3 comprises 14 residues. CDR3 amino acids: CASSLEDSQETQYF. In DNA form, the CDR3 reads TGCGCCAGCAGCTTGGAGGACAGCCAAGAGACCCAGTACTTC. Looking up the rest from reference TRBV5-1 and TRBJ2-5 gives the full variable domain: KAGVTQTPRYLIKTRGQQVTLSCSPISGHRSVSWYQQTPGQGLQFLFEYFSETQRNKGNFPGRFSGRQFSNSRSEMNVSTLELGDSALYLCASSLEDSQETQYFGPGTRLLVL.

Regarding this clonotype: A junction boundary mismatches the germline segment, possibly from a read error. J is TRBJ2-3 and V is TRBV29-1, with 10 bases that match TRBD1. There are 15 residues in the CDR3. Looked up from germline, CDR1 is SQVTM and CDR2 is ANQGSEA. The CDR3 is CGVVPGQGVSDTQYF. As DNA, the CDR3 is TGCGGCGTTGTTCCCGGACAGGGGGTTTCAGATACGCAGTATTTT.

The V call is TRBV4-3, the J call TRBJ2-1; D may be TRBD2 (5 bases). Per germline, CDR1 LGHNA and CDR2 YSLEER. This CDR3 is built from 16 residues. The V gene lost 4 bases and the J gene lost 4 bases, with 17 bases spanning the gap. CDR3 region: CASSPYRADYYNEQFF. CDR3 nucleotides: TGCGCCAGCAGCCCCTACCGGGCAGACTATTACAATGAGCAGTTCTTC.